This T cell receptor (beta chain) was recovered during a study of T cell responses to AZD1222 COVID-19 vaccine. The method was immunoSEQ multiplex PCR; TCRdb's version includes in-frame clones alone and lacks a portion of them. The repertoire holds tens of thousands of clones, with about nine tenths as singletons. For this clone: The antigen is undetermined.

Broader study findings: Regions 160-218 and 743-854 dominated among vaccine-associated CD4 TCRs spanning spike.

The V gene's germline CDR1 is LGHDT and CDR2 YNNKEL (reference sequence). The V and J ends lost 8 bases and 0 bases respectively, with 8 bases between them. This CDR3 is built from 13 residues. The chain has TRBV3-1 (or the pseudogene TRBV3-2) and TRBJ1-3; unclear D gene. This specimen was peripheral blood, taken 28 days after the second AZD1222 dose. This clonotype was obtained from an adult who received the AZD1222 COVID-19 vaccine. DNA for the CDR3: TGTGCCAGCGGAAAGGGCTCTGGAAACACCATATATTTT. Its protein is CASGKGSGNTIYF.